A single T cell receptor (beta chain) is shown here with its context. The junction differs from germline at one of its ends, possibly a read error. This entry belongs to a study of blood T cell repertoires in COVID-19. Germline V gene sequence: CDR1 MDHEN, CDR2 SYDVKM. There are 12 residues in the CDR3. The protocol was immunoSEQ multiplex PCR, while the TCRdb copy is restricted to in-frame clones and leaves out a portion. The sample holds roughly 120,000 clones, roughly 80% seen once. Sequencing used peripheral blood. The receptor was derived from an elderly man with COVID-19, enrolled during active disease. The chain joins TRBV28 to TRBJ1-6; 7 bases agree with TRBD1. The CDR3 sequence is CASSAPRDSLFF. DNA for the CDR3: TGTGCCAGCAGTGCCCCCCGGGACAGCCTCTTCTTT.